The sequence of this TCR beta chain was determined in a study of cytomegalovirus exposure and HLA in healthy donors. V gave up 4 bases and J gave up 7 bases, with 20 bases separating them. The germline V gene encodes CDR1 SEHNR and CDR2 FQNEAQ (reference sequence). This CDR3 is built from 16 residues. Worth noting for this clone: Its target is not known.

Study-level points and caveats: According to an earlier analysis, most TCR beta V segments yielded productive rearrangements about 87% or about 30% of the time. The authors enumerated over 150 TCR beta chains as linked to cytomegalovirus.

Primers for the PCR totalled 60 Vbeta and 13 Jbeta. Source study methods: Unique TCR beta chains totaled 65 million to 95 million in a later count, with approximately 11 million of them shared. Profiling relied on immunoSEQ multiplex PCR, and the TCRdb table lists in-frame clones only, not all of them. V, J and clone size are those of that table, while D and trimming were read from the DNA. The sample has under 90,000 clones, and its top ten clones hold roughly 14%. The receptor's source is a man aged 50 or older in good health and CMV-seropositive. Sequencing was performed on PBMCs. The V gene is TRBV7-9, the J gene TRBJ2-1; D might be TRBD2 (5 bases). The CDR3 DNA is TGTGCCAGCAGCTCCTCCTCCTTACTAGATACGAATGAGCAGTTCTTC. Protein sequence: CASSSSSLLDTNEQFF.